This T cell receptor beta chain came from a study of spatial heterogeneity in lung cancer. This CDR3 is built from 12 residues. The V gene's germline CDR1 is SGHDN and CDR2 FVKESK. V gave up 5 bases and J gave up 12 bases, with 14 bases separating them. Individually, TCR cDNA molecules were each labelled with a unique molecular identifier. MiXCR, applied by TCRdb to the 5' RACE reads, yields one record per CDR3 protein. The table has 13,000 to 15,000 distinct CDR3 sequences, roughly a tenth seen once. Documented time point: sample taken at primary tumor resection. Whole RNA obtained from tumor, nontumor lung or frozen PBMC underwent sequencing without sorting.

This clonotype originated in a male donor with early-stage non-small cell lung cancer. The source material was PBMCs, sampled at surgery. The J gene is TRBJ2-4, the V gene TRBV14; D unresolved. The CDR3 DNA reads as TGTGCCAGCAGCTACAATCGCTTTCATCAGTACTTC. This encodes CASSYNRFHQYF.